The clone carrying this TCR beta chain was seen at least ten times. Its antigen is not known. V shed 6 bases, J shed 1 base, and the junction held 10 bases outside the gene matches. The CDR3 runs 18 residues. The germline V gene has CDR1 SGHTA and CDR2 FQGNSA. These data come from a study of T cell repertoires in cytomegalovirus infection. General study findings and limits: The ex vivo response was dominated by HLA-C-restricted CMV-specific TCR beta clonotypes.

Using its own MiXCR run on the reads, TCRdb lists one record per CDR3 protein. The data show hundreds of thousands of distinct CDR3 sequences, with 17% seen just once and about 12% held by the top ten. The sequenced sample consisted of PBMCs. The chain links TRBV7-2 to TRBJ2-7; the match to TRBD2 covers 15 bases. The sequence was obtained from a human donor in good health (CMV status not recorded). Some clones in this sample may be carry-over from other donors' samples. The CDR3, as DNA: TGTGCCAGCAGTCGGACTAGCGGGGGGGCCGGGTCTTCCTACGAGCAGTACTTC. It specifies CASSRTSGGAGSSYEQYF. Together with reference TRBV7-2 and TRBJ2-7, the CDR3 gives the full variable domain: GAGVSQSPSNKVTEKGKDVELRCDPISGHTALYWYRQSLGQGLEFLIYFQGNSAPDKSGLPSDRFSAERTGGSVSTLTIQRTQQEDSAVYLCASSRTSGGAGSSYEQYFGPGTRLTVT.